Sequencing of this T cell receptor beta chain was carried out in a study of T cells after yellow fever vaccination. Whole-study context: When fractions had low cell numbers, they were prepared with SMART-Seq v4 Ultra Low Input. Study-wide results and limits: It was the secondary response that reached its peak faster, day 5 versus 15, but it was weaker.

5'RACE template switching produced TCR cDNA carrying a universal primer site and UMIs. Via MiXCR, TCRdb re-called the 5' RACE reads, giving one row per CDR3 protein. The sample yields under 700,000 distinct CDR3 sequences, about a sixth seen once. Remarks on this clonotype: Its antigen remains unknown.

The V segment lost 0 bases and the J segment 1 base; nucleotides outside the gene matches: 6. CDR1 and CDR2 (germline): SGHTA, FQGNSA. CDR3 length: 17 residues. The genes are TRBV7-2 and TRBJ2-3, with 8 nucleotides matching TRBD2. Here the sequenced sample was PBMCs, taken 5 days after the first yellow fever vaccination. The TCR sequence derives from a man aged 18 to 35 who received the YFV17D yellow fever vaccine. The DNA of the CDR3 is TGTGCCAGCAGCTTAGCTGGAGTAGCGGGGCGCACAGATACGCAGTATTTT. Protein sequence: CASSLAGVAGRTDTQYF.